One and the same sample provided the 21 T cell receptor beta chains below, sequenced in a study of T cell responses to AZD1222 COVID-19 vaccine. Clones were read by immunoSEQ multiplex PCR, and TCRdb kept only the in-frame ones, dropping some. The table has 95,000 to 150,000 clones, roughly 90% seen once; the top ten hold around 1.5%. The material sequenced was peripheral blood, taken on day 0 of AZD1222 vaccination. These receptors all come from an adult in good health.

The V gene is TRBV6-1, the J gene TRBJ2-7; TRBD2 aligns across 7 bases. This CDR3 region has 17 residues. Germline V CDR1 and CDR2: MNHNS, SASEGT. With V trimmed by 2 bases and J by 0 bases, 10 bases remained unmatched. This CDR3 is CASSESSSGFRSYEQYF. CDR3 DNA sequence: TGTGCCAGCAGTGAATCGTCTAGCGGTTTCCGCTCCTACGAGCAGTACTTC.

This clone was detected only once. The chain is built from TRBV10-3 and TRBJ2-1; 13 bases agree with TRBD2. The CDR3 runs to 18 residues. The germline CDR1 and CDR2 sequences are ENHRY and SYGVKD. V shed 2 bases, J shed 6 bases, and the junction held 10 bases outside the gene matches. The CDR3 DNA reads TGTGCCATCAGTGAGCAGGGACTAGCGGGAATCGGGAGCAATGAGCAGTTCTTC. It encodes CAISEQGLAGIGSNEQFF.

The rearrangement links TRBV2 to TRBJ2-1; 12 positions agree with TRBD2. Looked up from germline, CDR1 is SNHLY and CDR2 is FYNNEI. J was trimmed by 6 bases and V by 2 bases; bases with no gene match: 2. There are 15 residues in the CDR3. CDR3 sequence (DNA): TGTGCCAGCAGTGAATCGGGACTAGCGGGCAATGAGCAGTTCTTC. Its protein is CASSESGLAGNEQFF. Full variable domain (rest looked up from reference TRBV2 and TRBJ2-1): EPEVTQTPSHQVTQMGQEVILRCVPISNHLYFYWYRQILGQKVEFLVSFYNNEISEKSEIFDDQFSVERPDGSNFTLKIRSTKLEDSAMYFCASSESGLAGNEQFFGPGTRLTVL.

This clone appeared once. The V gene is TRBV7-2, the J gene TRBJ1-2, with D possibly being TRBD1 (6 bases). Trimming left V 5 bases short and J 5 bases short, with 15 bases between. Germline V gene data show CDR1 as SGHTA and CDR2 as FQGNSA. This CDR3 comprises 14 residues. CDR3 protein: CASSPNPGVYGYTF. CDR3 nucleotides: TGTGCCAGCAGCCCAAACCCAGGGGTTTATGGCTACACCTTC.

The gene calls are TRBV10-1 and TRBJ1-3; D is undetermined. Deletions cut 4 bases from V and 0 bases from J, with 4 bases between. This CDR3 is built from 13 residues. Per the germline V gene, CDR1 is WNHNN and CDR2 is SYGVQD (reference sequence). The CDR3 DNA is TGCGCCAGCAGTGTCACCTCTGGAAACACCATATATTTT. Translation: CASSVTSGNTIYF.

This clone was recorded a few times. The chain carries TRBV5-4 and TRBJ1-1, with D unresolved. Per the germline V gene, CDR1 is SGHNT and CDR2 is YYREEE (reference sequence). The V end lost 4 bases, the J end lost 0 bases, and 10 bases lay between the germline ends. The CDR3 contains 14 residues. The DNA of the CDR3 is TGTGCCAGCAGCACAACCCAGATGAACACTGAAGCTTTCTTT. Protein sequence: CASSTTQMNTEAFF.

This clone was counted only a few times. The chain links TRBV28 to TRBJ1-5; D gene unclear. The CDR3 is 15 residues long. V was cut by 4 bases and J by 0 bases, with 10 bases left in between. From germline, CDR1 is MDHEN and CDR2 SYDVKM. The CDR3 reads CASSYLDHSNQPQHF. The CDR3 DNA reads TGTGCCAGCAGTTATCTAGACCATAGCAATCAGCCCCAGCATTTT. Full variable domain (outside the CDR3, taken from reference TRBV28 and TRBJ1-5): DVKVTQSSRYLVKRTGEKVFLECVQDMDHENMFWYRQDPGLGLRLIYFSYDVKMKEKGDIPEGYSVSREKKERFSLILESASTNQTSMYLCASSYLDHSNQPQHFGDGTRLSIL.

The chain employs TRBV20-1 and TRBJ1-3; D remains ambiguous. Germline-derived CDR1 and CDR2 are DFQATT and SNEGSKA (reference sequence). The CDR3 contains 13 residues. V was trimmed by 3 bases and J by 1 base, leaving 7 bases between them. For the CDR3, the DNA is TGCAGTGCTAGTCCCGGGTCTGGAAACACCATATATTTT. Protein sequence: CSASPGSGNTIYF.

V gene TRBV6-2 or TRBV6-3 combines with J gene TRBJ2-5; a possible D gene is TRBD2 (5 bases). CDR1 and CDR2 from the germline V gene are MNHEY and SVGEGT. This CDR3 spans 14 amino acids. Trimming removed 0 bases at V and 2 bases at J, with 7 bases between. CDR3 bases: TGTGCCAGCAGTTACTCCGGGGAGCAAGAGACCCAGTACTTC. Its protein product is CASSYSGEQETQYF.

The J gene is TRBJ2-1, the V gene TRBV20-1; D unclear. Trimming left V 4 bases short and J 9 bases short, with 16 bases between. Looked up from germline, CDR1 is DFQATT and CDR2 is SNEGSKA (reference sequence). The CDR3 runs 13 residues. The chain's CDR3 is CSANEDPVTEQFF. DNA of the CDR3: TGCAGTGCTAATGAGGACCCGGTGACTGAGCAGTTCTTC.

CDR3 in DNA: TGTGCCAGCAGTTTATCAGGGACAGGGGCCCGCGAGCAGTACTTC. This translates into CASSLSGTGAREQYF. V and J are TRBV27 and TRBJ2-7; 10 bases fit TRBD1. Looked up from germline, CDR1 is MNHEY and CDR2 is SMNVEV (reference sequence). V gave up 0 bases and J gave up 6 bases; unmatched junction bases: 5. This CDR3 is built from 15 residues.

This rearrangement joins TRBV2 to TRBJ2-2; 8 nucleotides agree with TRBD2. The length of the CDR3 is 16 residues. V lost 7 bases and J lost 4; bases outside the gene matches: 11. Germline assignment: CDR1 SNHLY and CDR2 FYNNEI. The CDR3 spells CASTPRGGVSTGELFF. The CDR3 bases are TGTGCCAGCACTCCCCGGGGGGGGGTTAGCACCGGGGAGCTGTTTTTT.

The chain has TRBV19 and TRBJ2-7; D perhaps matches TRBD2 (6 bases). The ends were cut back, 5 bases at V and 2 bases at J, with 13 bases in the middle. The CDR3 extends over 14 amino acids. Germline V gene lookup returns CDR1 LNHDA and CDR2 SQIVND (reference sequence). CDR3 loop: CASSVLGGPYEQYF. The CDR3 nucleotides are TGTGCCAGTAGTGTGCTCGGAGGGCCCTACGAGCAGTACTTC.

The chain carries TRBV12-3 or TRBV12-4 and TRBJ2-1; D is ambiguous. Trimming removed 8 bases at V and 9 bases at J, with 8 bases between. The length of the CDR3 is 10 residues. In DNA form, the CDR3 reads TGTGCCAGCGGAGTTGGTGAGCAGTTCTTC. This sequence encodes CASGVGEQFF.

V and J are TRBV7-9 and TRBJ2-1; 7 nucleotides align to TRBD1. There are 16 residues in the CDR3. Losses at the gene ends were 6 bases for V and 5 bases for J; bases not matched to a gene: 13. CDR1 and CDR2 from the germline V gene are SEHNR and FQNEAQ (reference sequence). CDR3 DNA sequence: TGTGCCAGCAGTTTTCCGGCCGGGACAGCTAACAATGAGCAGTTCTTC. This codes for CASSFPAGTANNEQFF.

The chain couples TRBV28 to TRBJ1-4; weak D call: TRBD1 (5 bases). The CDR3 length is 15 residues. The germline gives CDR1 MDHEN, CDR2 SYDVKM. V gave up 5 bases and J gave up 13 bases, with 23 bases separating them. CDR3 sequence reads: CASSTSSGGWGVLFF. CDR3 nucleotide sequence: TGTGCCAGCAGTACATCTTCCGGGGGTTGGGGAGTACTGTTTTTT.

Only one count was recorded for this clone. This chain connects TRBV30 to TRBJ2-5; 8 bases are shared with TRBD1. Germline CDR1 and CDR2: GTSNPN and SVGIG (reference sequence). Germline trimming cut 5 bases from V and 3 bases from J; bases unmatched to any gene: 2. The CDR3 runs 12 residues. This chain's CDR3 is CAWETGEETQYF. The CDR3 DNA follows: TGTGCCTGGGAGACAGGGGAAGAGACCCAGTACTTC.

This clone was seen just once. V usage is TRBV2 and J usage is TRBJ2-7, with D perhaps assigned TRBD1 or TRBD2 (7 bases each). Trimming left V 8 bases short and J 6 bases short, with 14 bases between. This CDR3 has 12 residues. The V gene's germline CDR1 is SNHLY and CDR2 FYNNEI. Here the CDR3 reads CASGGAGGEQYF. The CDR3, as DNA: TGTGCCAGCGGGGGGGCAGGGGGCGAGCAGTACTTC.

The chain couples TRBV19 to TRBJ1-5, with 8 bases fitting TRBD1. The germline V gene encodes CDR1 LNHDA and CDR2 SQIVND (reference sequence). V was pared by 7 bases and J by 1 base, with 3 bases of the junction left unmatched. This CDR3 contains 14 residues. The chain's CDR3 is CASNHRGSNQPQHF. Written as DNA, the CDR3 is TGTGCCAGTAACCACAGGGGGAGCAATCAGCCCCAGCATTTT.

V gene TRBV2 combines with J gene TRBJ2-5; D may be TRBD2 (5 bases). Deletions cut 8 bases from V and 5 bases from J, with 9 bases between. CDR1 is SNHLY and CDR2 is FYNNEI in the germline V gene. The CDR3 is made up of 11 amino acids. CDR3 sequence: CASLAYETQYF. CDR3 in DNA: TGTGCCAGCCTAGCTTACGAGACCCAGTACTTC. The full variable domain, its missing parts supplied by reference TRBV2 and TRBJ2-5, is EPEVTQTPSHQVTQMGQEVILRCVPISNHLYFYWYRQILGQKVEFLVSFYNNEISEKSEIFDDQFSVERPDGSNFTLKIRSTKLEDSAMYFCASLAYETQYFGPGTRLLVL.

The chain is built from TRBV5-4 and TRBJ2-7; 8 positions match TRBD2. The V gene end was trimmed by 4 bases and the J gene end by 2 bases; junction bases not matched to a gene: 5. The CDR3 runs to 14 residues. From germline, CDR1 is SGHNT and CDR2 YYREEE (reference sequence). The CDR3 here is CASSTGLDPYEQYF. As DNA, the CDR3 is TGTGCCAGCAGCACGGGACTAGACCCCTACGAGCAGTACTTC.